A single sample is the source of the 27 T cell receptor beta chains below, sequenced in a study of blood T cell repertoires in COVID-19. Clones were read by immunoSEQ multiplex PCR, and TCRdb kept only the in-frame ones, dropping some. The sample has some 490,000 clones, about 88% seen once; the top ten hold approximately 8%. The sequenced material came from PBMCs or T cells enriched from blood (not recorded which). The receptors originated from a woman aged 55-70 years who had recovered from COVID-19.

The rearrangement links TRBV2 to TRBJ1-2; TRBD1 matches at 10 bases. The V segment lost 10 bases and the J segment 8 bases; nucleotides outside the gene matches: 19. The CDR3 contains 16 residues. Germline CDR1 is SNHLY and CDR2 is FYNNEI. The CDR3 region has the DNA TGTGCCAAAGACGCAGACCACCGACAGGGGGCGAGAGGCTACACCTTC. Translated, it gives CAKDADHRQGARGYTF.

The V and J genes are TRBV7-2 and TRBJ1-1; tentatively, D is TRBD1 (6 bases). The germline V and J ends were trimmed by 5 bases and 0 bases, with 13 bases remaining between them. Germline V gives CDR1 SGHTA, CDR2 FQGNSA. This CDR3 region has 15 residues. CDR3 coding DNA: TGTGCCAGCAGCCCGGACAGTACCATGAACACTGAAGCTTTCTTT. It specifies CASSPDSTMNTEAFF.

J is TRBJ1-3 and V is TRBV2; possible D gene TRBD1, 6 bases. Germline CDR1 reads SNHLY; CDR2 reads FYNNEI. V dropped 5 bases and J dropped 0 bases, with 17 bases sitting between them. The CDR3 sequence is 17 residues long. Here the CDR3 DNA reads TGTGCCAGCAGTAAGACAGGACCGTTCGACTCTGGAAACACCATATATTTT. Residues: CASSKTGPFDSGNTIYF.

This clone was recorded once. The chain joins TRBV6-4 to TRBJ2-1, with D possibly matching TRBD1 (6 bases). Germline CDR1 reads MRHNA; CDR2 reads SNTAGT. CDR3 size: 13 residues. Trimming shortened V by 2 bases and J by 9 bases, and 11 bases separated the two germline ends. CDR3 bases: TGTGCCAGCAGTGACCGCGGACAGTGTGAGCAGTTCTTC. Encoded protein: CASSDRGQCEQFF.

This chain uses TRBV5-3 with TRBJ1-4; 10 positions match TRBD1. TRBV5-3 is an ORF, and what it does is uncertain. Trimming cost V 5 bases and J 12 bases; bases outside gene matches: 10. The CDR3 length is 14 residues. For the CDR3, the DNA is TGTGCCAGAAGAGGGGACAGGGGCGGTGTGGAACTGTTTTTT. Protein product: CARRGDRGGVELFF.

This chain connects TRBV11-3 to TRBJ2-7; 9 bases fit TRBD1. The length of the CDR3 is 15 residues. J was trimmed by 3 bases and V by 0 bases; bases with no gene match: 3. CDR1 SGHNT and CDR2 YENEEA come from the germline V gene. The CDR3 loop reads CASSLEGDRVYEQYF. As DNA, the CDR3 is TGTGCCAGCAGCTTAGAGGGGGACAGGGTCTACGAGCAGTACTTC.

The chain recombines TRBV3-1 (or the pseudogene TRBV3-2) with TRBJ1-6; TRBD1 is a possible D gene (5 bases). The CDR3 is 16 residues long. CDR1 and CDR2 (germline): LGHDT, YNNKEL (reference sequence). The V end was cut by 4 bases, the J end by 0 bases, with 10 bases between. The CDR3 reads CASSRGRSSYNSPLHF. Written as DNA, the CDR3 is TGTGCCAGCAGCCGGGGCAGGAGCTCCTATAATTCACCCCTCCACTTT.

The CDR3 nucleotides read TGTGCCACCAGTGGTCCGGGACAGGGGATCAATGAGCAGTTCTTC. Translation gives CATSGPGQGINEQFF. V is TRBV24-1 and J is TRBJ2-1; 10 bases map to TRBD1. Germline V gene lookup returns CDR1 KGHDR and CDR2 SFDVKD. V dropped 5 bases and J dropped 6; count of bases not matched to a gene: 6. The CDR3 has 15 residues.

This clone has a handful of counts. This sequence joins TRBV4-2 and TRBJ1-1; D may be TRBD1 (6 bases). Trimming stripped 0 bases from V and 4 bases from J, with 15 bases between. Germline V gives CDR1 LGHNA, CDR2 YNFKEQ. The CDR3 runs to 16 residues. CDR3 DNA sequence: TGTGCCAGCAGCCAAGATACAGGGCCTTTGAGCACTGAAGCTTTCTTT. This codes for CASSQDTGPLSTEAFF.

For the CDR3, the DNA is TGCGCCAGCAGCAACAGGGGGCGCGACACTGAAGCTTTCTTT. Its translation is CASSNRGRDTEAFF. This chain connects TRBV5-1 to TRBJ1-1; the match to TRBD1 covers 9 bases. Germline CDR1 is SGHRS and CDR2 is YFSETQ. The V segment lost 4 bases and the J segment 3 bases; nucleotides outside the gene matches: 4. The length of the CDR3 is 14 residues.

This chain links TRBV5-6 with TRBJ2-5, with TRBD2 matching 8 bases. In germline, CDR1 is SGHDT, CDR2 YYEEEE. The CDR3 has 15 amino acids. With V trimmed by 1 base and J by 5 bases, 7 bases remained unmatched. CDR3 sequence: CASSLLPGGLETQYF. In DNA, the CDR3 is TGTGCCAGCAGCTTGCTTCCGGGGGGGCTGGAGACCCAGTACTTC.

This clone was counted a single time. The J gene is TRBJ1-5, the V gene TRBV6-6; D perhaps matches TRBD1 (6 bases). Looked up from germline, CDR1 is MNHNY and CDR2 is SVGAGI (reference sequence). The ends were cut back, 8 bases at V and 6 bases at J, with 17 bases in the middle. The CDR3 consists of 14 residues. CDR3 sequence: CASRGALRGQPQHF. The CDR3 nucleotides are TGTGCCAGCCGGGGGGCACTCCGGGGTCAGCCCCAGCATTTT.

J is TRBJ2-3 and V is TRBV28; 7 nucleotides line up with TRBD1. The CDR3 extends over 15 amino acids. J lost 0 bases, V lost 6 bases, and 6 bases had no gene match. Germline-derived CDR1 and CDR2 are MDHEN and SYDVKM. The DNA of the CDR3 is TGTGCCAGCAGCAGGGGGACAGTGAGCACAGATACGCAGTATTTT. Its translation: CASSRGTVSTDTQYF.

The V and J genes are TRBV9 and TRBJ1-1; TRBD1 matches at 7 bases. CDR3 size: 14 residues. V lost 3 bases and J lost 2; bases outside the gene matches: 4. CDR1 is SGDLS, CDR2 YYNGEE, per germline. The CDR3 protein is CASSGRQGNTEAFF. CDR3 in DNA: TGTGCCAGCAGCGGGAGACAGGGCAACACTGAAGCTTTCTTT.

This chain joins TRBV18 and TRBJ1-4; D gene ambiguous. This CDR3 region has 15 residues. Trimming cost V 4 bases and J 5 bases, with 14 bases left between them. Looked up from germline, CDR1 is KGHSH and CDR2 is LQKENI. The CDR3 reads CASSLASGSNEKLFF. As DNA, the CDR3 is TGTGCCAGCTCACTGGCTTCGGGATCGAATGAAAAACTGTTTTTT.

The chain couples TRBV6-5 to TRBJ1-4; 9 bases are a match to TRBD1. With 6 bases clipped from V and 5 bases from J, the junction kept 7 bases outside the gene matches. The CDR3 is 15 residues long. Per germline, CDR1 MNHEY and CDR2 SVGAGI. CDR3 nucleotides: TGTGCCAGCAGACGAGCCGGGACAGGGAATGAAAAACTGTTTTTT. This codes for CASRRAGTGNEKLFF.

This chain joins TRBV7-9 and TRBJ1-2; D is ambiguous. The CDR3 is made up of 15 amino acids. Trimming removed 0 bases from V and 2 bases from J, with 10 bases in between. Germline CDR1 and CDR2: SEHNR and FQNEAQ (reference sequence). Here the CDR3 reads CASSLAQGRNYGYTF. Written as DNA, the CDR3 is TGTGCCAGCAGCTTAGCCCAAGGGAGAAACTATGGCTACACCTTC.

The CDR3, as DNA: TGCGCCAGCAGTCAATTTTATACACGCCGTGAGCAGTTCTTC. As protein: CASSQFYTRREQFF. This chain connects TRBV23-1 to TRBJ2-1, with D uncertain. TRBV23-1 is an ORF; its function is uncertain. Trimming shortened V by 1 base and J by 9 bases, and 13 bases separated the two germline ends. The CDR3 extends over 14 amino acids.

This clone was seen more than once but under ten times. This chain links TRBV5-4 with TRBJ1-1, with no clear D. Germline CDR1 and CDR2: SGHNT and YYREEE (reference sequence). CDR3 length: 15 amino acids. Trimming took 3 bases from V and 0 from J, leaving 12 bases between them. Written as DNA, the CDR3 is TGTGCCAGCAGCTCCCCTAGGAAGCTGAACACTGAAGCTTTCTTT. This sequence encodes CASSSPRKLNTEAFF.

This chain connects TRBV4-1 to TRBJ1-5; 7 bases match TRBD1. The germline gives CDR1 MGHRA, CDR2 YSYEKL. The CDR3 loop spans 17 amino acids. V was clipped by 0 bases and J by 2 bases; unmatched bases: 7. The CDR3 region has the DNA TGCGCCAGCAGCCAAGAAACTAGGACAGGACGCAATCAGCCCCAGCATTTT. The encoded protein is CASSQETRTGRNQPQHF.

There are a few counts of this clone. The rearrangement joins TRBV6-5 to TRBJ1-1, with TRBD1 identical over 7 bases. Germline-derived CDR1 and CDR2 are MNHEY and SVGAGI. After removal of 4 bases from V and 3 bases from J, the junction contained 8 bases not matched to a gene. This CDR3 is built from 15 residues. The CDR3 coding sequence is TGTGCCAGCAGTTCGACAGGGTTTCCGCACACTGAAGCTTTCTTT. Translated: CASSSTGFPHTEAFF.

In nucleotides, the CDR3 is TGCGCCAGCAGCTGGACTAGCAGCACAGATACGCAGTATTTT. This translates into CASSWTSSTDTQYF. The V gene is TRBV5-1, the J gene TRBJ2-3; 8 bases align to TRBD2. From germline, CDR1 is SGHRS and CDR2 YFSETQ. V lost 3 bases and J lost 0; bases outside the gene matches: 0. This CDR3 has 14 amino acids.

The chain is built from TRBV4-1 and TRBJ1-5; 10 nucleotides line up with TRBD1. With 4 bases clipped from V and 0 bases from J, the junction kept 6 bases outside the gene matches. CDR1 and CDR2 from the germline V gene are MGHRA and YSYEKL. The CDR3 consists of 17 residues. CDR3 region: CASSPLGQGNSNQPQHF. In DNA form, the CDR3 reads TGCGCCAGCAGCCCCTTGGGACAGGGGAATAGCAATCAGCCCCAGCATTTT.

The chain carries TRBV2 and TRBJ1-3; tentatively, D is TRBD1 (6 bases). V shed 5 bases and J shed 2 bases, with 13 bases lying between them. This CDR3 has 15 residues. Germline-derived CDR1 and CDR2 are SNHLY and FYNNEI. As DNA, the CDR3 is TGTGCCAGCAGTTCACAGGGCGACGCTGGAAACACCATATATTTT. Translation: CASSSQGDAGNTIYF.

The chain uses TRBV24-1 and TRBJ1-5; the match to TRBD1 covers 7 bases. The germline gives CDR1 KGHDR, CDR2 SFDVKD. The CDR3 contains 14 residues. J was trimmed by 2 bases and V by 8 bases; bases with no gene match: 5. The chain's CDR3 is CATMQGGGNQPQHF. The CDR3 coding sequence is TGTGCCACCATGCAAGGGGGCGGCAATCAGCCCCAGCATTTT.

The CDR3 nucleotides read TGTGCCAGCAGCTCCCTAGGGACAGGGGGCATTGAAGCTTTCTTT. As protein: CASSSLGTGGIEAFF. The chain joins TRBV7-2 to TRBJ1-1; 12 bases line up with TRBD1. The germline CDR1 and CDR2 sequences are SGHTA and FQGNSA. Trimming removed 4 bases from V and 7 bases from J; junction bases left unmatched: 7. CDR3 size: 15 residues. Full variable domain (rest looked up from reference TRBV7-2 and TRBJ1-1): GAGVSQSPSNKVTEKGKDVELRCDPISGHTALYWYRQSLGQGLEFLIYFQGNSAPDKSGLPSDRFSAERTGGSVSTLTIQRTQQEDSAVYLCASSSLGTGGIEAFFGQGTRLTVV.

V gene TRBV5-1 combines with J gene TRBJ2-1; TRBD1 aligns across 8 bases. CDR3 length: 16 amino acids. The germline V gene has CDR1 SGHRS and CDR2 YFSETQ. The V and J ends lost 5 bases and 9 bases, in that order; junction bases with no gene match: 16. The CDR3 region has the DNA TGCGCCAGCAGTTCATTGTCTGGACAGGGATTCGGTGAGCAGTTCTTC. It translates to CASSSLSGQGFGEQFF. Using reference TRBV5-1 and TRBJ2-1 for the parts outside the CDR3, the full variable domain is KAGVTQTPRYLIKTRGQQVTLSCSPISGHRSVSWYQQTPGQGLQFLFEYFSETQRNKGNFPGRFSGRQFSNSRSEMNVSTLELGDSALYLCASSSLSGQGFGEQFFGPGTRLTVL.